The 18 T cell receptor beta chains presented below share a single source sample, sequenced in a study of T cell responses to AZD1222 COVID-19 vaccine. Sequenced by immunoSEQ multiplex PCR; TCRdb stores in-frame clones only, minus some. The sample includes about 140,000 clones, around 90% of them seen just once. The source material was peripheral blood, sampled 28 days after the second AZD1222 dose. The receptors were sampled from an adult who received the AZD1222 COVID-19 vaccine.

This chain links TRBV24-1 with TRBJ2-1; D gene unclear. The CDR3 runs 12 residues. Trimming shortened V by 2 bases and J by 8 bases, and 6 bases separated the two germline ends. Germline CDR1 KGHDR, CDR2 SFDVKD. The CDR3 here is CATSDSPYEQFF. Here the CDR3 DNA reads TGTGCCACCAGTGATTCTCCGTATGAGCAGTTCTTC.

The V call is TRBV20-1, the J call TRBJ1-3; TRBD1 might be the D (6 bases). Germline V gene sequence: CDR1 DFQATT, CDR2 SNEGSKA (reference sequence). The CDR3 sequence is 13 residues long. Trimming left V 3 bases short and J 7 bases short, with 13 bases between. The CDR3 DNA reads TGCAGTGCTAGTCCAGGGGCTATGAACACCATATATTTT. This encodes CSASPGAMNTIYF.

The chain is built from TRBV6-6 and TRBJ1-1; D might be TRBD1 (5 bases). CDR3 length: 14 amino acids. Germline loops: CDR1 MNHNY, CDR2 SVGAGI (reference sequence). V lost 5 bases and J 2 bases, leaving 12 bases between the germline ends. The CDR3 here is CASSGTDRNTEAFF. The CDR3 DNA follows: TGTGCCAGCAGTGGAACCGACAGAAACACTGAAGCTTTCTTT.

V is TRBV28 and J is TRBJ2-1, with 10 bases identical to TRBD2. This CDR3 has 15 residues. Germline V gene data show CDR1 as MDHEN and CDR2 as SYDVKM. The V and J ends lost 6 bases and 2 bases, in that order; junction bases with no gene match: 4. The CDR3 DNA sequence: TGTGCCAGCAGACTAGCGGGACCTACCTACAATGAGCAGTTCTTC. Residues: CASRLAGPTYNEQFF.

This clone has a handful of counts. The chain has TRBV29-1 and TRBJ2-6; perhaps TRBD1 as D (6 bases). The CDR3 has 12 residues. Germline V CDR1 and CDR2: SQVTM, ANQGSEA. V dropped 7 bases and J dropped 9 bases, with 13 bases sitting between them. The chain's CDR3 is CSGDTGNNVLTF. In nucleotides, the CDR3 is TGCAGCGGGGACACTGGGAACAACGTCCTGACTTTC. Looking up the rest from reference TRBV29-1 and TRBJ2-6 gives the full variable domain: SAVISQKPSRDICQRGTSLTIQCQVDSQVTMMFWYRQQPGQSLTLIATANQGSEATYESGFVIDKFPISRPNLTFSTLTVSNMSPEDSSIYLCSGDTGNNVLTFGAGSRLTVL.

This sequence joins TRBV27 and TRBJ2-7; maybe TRBD2 (5 bases). The germline V gene has CDR1 MNHEY and CDR2 SMNVEV (reference sequence). The CDR3 has 15 residues. Trimming shortened V by 0 bases and J by 4 bases, and 13 bases separated the two germline ends. CDR3 in DNA: TGTGCCAGCAGTTTATCCATGGCTAGCCAGTACGAGCAGTACTTC. It yields the protein CASSLSMASQYEQYF.

The chain uses TRBV4-1 and TRBJ1-6; maybe TRBD1 (6 bases). Between the trimmed V and J ends, which lost 4 bases and 5 bases, there was a span of 15 bases. CDR1 is MGHRA, CDR2 YSYEKL, per germline. This CDR3 comprises 16 residues. The CDR3 DNA follows: TGCGCCAGCAGCCCCGAGGGGACAACGAATAATTCACCCCTCCACTTT. It is translated as CASSPEGTTNNSPLHF.

The chain joins TRBV7-2 to TRBJ2-4, with 9 bases lining up with TRBD2. CDR3 length: 17 residues. The V gene end was trimmed by 5 bases and the J gene end by 6 bases; junction bases not matched to a gene: 14. Per the germline V gene, CDR1 is SGHTA and CDR2 is FQGNSA. The CDR3 protein is CASSRQAGGPMGNIQYF. CDR3 bases: TGTGCCAGCAGCAGACAGGCGGGAGGGCCGATGGGAAACATTCAGTACTTC.

The V call is TRBV7-3, the J call TRBJ1-1, with D perhaps matching TRBD1 (6 bases). CDR1 SGHTA and CDR2 FQGTGA come from the germline V gene. This CDR3 has 14 amino acids. V dropped 2 bases and J dropped 6 bases, with 13 bases sitting between them. The CDR3 DNA sequence: TGTGCCAGCAGCTTAGGAACAGGGATCGCTGAAGCTTTCTTT. As protein: CASSLGTGIAEAFF. The complete variable domain, with remaining parts taken from reference TRBV7-3 and TRBJ1-1, reads GAGVSQTPSNKVTEKGKYVELRCDPISGHTALYWYRQSLGQGPEFLIYFQGTGAADDSGLPNDRFFAVRPEGSVSTLKIQRTERGDSAVYLCASSLGTGIAEAFFGQGTRLTVV.

The chain carries TRBV6-2 or TRBV6-3 and TRBJ1-1, with D uncertain. Germline-derived CDR1 and CDR2 are MNHEY and SVGEGT. CDR3 size: 12 residues. Trimming removed 6 bases at V and 2 bases at J, with 7 bases between. The CDR3 region is CASSRRNTEAFF. The CDR3 nucleotides read TGTGCCAGCAGCCGAAGAAACACTGAAGCTTTCTTT.

This chain links TRBV27 with TRBJ1-4; 7 bases fit TRBD1. The CDR3 contains 14 residues. J lost 7 bases, V lost 2 bases, and 4 bases had no gene match. Per the germline V gene, CDR1 is MNHEY and CDR2 is SMNVEV (reference sequence). The CDR3 region is CASSLGRGGEKLFF. The CDR3 nucleotides are TGTGCCAGCAGTTTAGGCAGGGGGGGTGAAAAACTGTTTTTT. Complete variable domain (other parts from reference TRBV27 and TRBJ1-4): EAQVTQNPRYLITVTGKKLTVTCSQNMNHEYMSWYRQDPGLGLRQIYYSMNVEVTDKGDVPEGYKVSRKEKRNFPLILESPSPNQTSLYFCASSLGRGGEKLFFGSGTQLSVL.

In this sample, this clone turned up a few times. The chain combines TRBV3-1 (or the pseudogene TRBV3-2) with TRBJ1-5; D uncertain. V dropped 1 base and J dropped 3 bases, with 7 bases sitting between them. The CDR3 runs 14 residues. Germline V CDR1 and CDR2: LGHDT, YNNKEL (reference sequence). The CDR3 nucleotides read TGTGCCAGCAGCCAAGGACAAATCAATCAGCCCCAGCATTTT. It encodes CASSQGQINQPQHF.

The chain recombines TRBV6-4 with TRBJ1-6, with D possibly matching TRBD1 (5 bases). Germline assignment: CDR1 MRHNA and CDR2 SNTAGT. V lost 5 bases and J lost 9, with 17 bases in between. The CDR3 has 15 residues. DNA of the CDR3: TGTGCCAGCAGTCTGACGTGGGGGAAAGGTTCACCCCTCCACTTT. Its protein product is CASSLTWGKGSPLHF.

The V gene is TRBV3-1 (or the pseudogene TRBV3-2), the J gene TRBJ1-4; D remains ambiguous. The CDR3 totals 15 residues. Trimming took 0 bases from V and 7 from J, leaving 12 bases between them. Germline V lookup: CDR1 LGHDT, CDR2 YNNKEL (reference sequence). The CDR3 DNA is TGTGCCAGCAGCCAAGATGTGACATCGTTTGAAAAACTGTTTTTT. The encoded protein is CASSQDVTSFEKLFF.

V usage is TRBV28 and J usage is TRBJ2-3; 12 bases agree with TRBD2. With 8 bases clipped from V and 8 bases from J, the junction kept 17 bases outside the gene matches. Germline CDR1 reads MDHEN; CDR2 reads SYDVKM. This CDR3 is built from 17 residues. The DNA of the CDR3 is TGTGCCAGCGCAGGGACTAGCCAGACTAGCGGGAGAGGTACGCAGTATTTT. This gives the protein CASAGTSQTSGRGTQYF.

This clone was counted between two and nine times. This chain connects TRBV15 to TRBJ1-2, with unresolved D. Germline CDR1 reads LNHNV; CDR2 reads YYDKDF (reference sequence). V dropped 0 bases and J dropped 6 bases, with 14 bases sitting between them. This CDR3 has 15 residues. CDR3 residues: CATSRDLSPGNGYTF. The CDR3 DNA follows: TGTGCCACCAGCAGAGATCTATCCCCGGGAAATGGCTACACCTTC.

The chain recombines TRBV7-9 with TRBJ2-1, with TRBD2 identical over 11 bases. The CDR3 length is 16 residues. The germline gives CDR1 SEHNR, CDR2 FQNEAQ (reference sequence). V lost 5 bases, J lost 8 bases, and 11 bases stayed unmatched. The CDR3 spells CASSKSLAGVFDEQFF. The CDR3, as DNA: TGTGCCAGCAGCAAATCACTAGCGGGAGTTTTCGATGAGCAGTTCTTC. Full variable domain (rest looked up from reference TRBV7-9 and TRBJ2-1): DTGVSQNPRHKITKRGQNVTFRCDPISEHNRLYWYRQTLGQGPEFLTYFQNEAQLEKSRLLSDRFSAERPKGSFSTLEIQRTEQGDSAMYLCASSKSLAGVFDEQFFGPGTRLTVL.

CDR3 residues: CASMITGSNQPQHF. The CDR3 bases are TGTGCCAGCATGATAACAGGTAGCAATCAGCCCCAGCATTTT. The chain uses TRBV28 and TRBJ1-5; possible D gene TRBD1, 5 bases. Per germline, CDR1 MDHEN and CDR2 SYDVKM. This CDR3 spans 14 amino acids. With 7 bases removed from V and 0 bases from J, the gap between germline ends came to 10 bases.